This note documents a single TCR beta chain sequence. The data derive from a study of blood T cells in healthy people across ages. Together with a sample-barcoded 5' primer, a J-beta primer mix was included in a second PCR lasting roughly 6 to 12 cycles. From the 5' RACE reads, TCRdb called clonotypes with MiXCR, one entry per CDR3 protein. Of some 920,000 distinct CDR3 sequences in the sample, approximately 50% were seen once. CDR1 and CDR2 (germline): SGHTA, FQGNSA. V dropped 5 bases and J dropped 4 bases, with 14 bases sitting between them. The CDR3 loop spans 14 amino acids. This TCR was sampled from a woman between 55 and 75 years old in good health. The V and J genes are TRBV7-2 and TRBJ1-1; no definite D call. The sample consisted of blood. The CDR3 protein is CASSRIQVGTEAFF. The CDR3 region has the DNA TGTGCCAGCAGCCGCATTCAGGTGGGCACTGAAGCTTTCTTT.